These T cell receptor beta chains were read from a single sample in a study of blood T cell repertoires in COVID-19. Profiling relied on immunoSEQ multiplex PCR, and the TCRdb table lists in-frame clones only, not all of them. Found here are over 90,000 clones, 87% of them singletons; the top ten hold 2% to 2.5%. The sequencing sample was made of peripheral blood. Receptors originate from a man between 50 and 59 years old with active COVID-19. The CDR3 runs from the conserved cysteine through the conserved F or W. D genes are given only for firm matches. Clone size is shown for a subset of rows, as once, few, many or a class of expanded clone.

clone_size: NA
d_call: TRBD1
v_call: TRBV5-1
j_call: TRBJ1-6
cdr3_nt: TGCGCCAGCAGCGGGGAGACAGGGGTTTCACCCCTCCACTTT
cdr3_aa: CASSGETGVSPLHF

clone_size: NA
d_call: NA
v_call: TRBV6-5
j_call: TRBJ1-3
cdr3_nt: TGTGCCAGCACGCCAGGGGTTGGAAACACCATATATTTT
cdr3_aa: CASTPGVGNTIYF

clone_size: NA
d_call: TRBD1
v_call: TRBV9
j_call: TRBJ2-7
cdr3_nt: TGTGCCAGCAGCGTAGAGGCAGGACAGGGCCACTACGAGCAGTACTTC
cdr3_aa: CASSVEAGQGHYEQYF

clone_size: NA
d_call: TRBD1
v_call: TRBV12-5
j_call: TRBJ1-3
cdr3_nt: TGTGCTAGCGACAGGGGAGGTGGAAACACCATATATTTT
cdr3_aa: CASDRGGGNTIYF

clone_size: NA
d_call: TRBD1
v_call: TRBV7-2
j_call: TRBJ1-2
cdr3_nt: TGTGCCAGCAGCCCGCCCTGGACAGGGATTTATGGCTACACCTTC
cdr3_aa: CASSPPWTGIYGYTF

clone_size: NA
d_call: NA
v_call: TRBV5-1
j_call: TRBJ2-5
cdr3_nt: TGCGCCAGCAGCTTCGACAGGTTTACGGAGACCCAGTACTTC
cdr3_aa: CASSFDRFTETQYF

clone_size: NA
d_call: TRBD2
v_call: TRBV4-2
j_call: TRBJ2-7
cdr3_nt: TGTGCCAGCAGCCAAGTCGGTAGCGGGGCCGAGCAGTACTTC
cdr3_aa: CASSQVGSGAEQYF

clone_size: NA
d_call: NA
v_call: TRBV25-1
j_call: TRBJ2-7
cdr3_nt: TGTGCCAGCAGTGACCCAGGAGGGACCGCTGCCTACGAGCAGTACTTC
cdr3_aa: CASSDPGGTAAYEQYF

clone_size: NA
d_call: NA
v_call: TRBV18
j_call: TRBJ2-6
cdr3_nt: TGTGCCAGCTCACCACCGATTCAGGGTATTTCCGGGGCCAACGTCCTGACTTTC
cdr3_aa: CASSPPIQGISGANVLTF

clone_size: few
d_call: NA
v_call: TRBV6-1
j_call: TRBJ2-7
cdr3_nt: TGTGCCAGCAGTGAGGAAAGGGGGAAGGAGTACTTC
cdr3_aa: CASSEERGKEYF

clone_size: NA
d_call: NA
v_call: TRBV12-3/TRBV12-4
j_call: TRBJ2-2
cdr3_nt: TGTGCCAGCAGTACATCCACCGGGGAGCTGTTTTTT
cdr3_aa: CASSTSTGELFF

clone_size: NA
d_call: NA
v_call: TRBV3-1/TRBV3-2
j_call: TRBJ2-7
cdr3_nt: TGTGCCAGCACCCAAGGAGGGGGGGGGTCCTACGAGCAGTACTTC
cdr3_aa: CASTQGGGGSYEQYF

clone_size: NA
d_call: NA
v_call: TRBV7-9
j_call: TRBJ1-5
cdr3_nt: TGTGCCAGCACATCAAGCGCACAGGGATTCAATCAGCCCCAGCATTTT
cdr3_aa: CASTSSAQGFNQPQHF

clone_size: NA
d_call: NA
v_call: TRBV2
j_call: TRBJ2-7
cdr3_nt: TGTGCCAGCAGTGAAGTGTCCAGGGAAGCGTACGAGCAGTACTTC
cdr3_aa: CASSEVSREAYEQYF

clone_size: NA
d_call: NA
v_call: TRBV5-4
j_call: TRBJ2-5
cdr3_nt: TGTGCCAGCAGCTCGGGCGGGACTCCCAATGGTGGGACCCAGTACTTC
cdr3_aa: CASSSGGTPNGGTQYF

clone_size: NA
d_call: TRBD1
v_call: TRBV7-2
j_call: TRBJ2-3
cdr3_nt: TGTGCCAGCAGCTTAGCGATGGGTAAAGGGGGCGCGGGTACGCAGTATTTT
cdr3_aa: CASSLAMGKGGAGTQYF